This is a list of T cell receptor beta chains from one sample in a study of monozygotic twins with inflammatory bowel disease. TCRdb reprocessed the 5' RACE reads, with one entry per CDR3 protein and no DNA. In all, the sample yields 310,000 or so distinct CDR3 sequences. The sequencing sample was made of blood. All receptors derive from a human donor with ulcerative colitis or Crohn's disease, or a healthy co-twin of an affected twin (not recorded which). The CDR3 runs from the conserved cysteine through the conserved F or W.

v_call: TRBV20-1
j_call: TRBJ2-7
cdr3_aa: CSARDARQGAWEQYF

v_call: TRBV20-1
j_call: TRBJ1-6
cdr3_aa: CSANDRGNSPLHF

v_call: TRBV20-1
j_call: TRBJ2-3
cdr3_aa: CSARDPSGPTDTQYF

v_call: TRBV28
j_call: TRBJ2-1
cdr3_aa: CASSRKLAGVNEQFF

v_call: TRBV27
j_call: TRBJ2-7
cdr3_aa: CASSLAGTTHEQYF

v_call: TRBV5-1
j_call: TRBJ1-1
cdr3_aa: CASSFYPGTGYEAFF

v_call: TRBV6-1
j_call: TRBJ2-2
cdr3_aa: CATQAGTSVAGELFF

v_call: TRBV5-1
j_call: TRBJ2-3
cdr3_aa: CASSQPGPTDTQYF

v_call: TRBV19
j_call: TRBJ2-5
cdr3_aa: CASSRGLSQQETQYF

v_call: TRBV5-1
j_call: TRBJ2-7
cdr3_aa: CAGLGDSVYEQYF

v_call: TRBV20-1
j_call: TRBJ2-1
cdr3_aa: CRGTSGGLDNEQFF

v_call: TRBV6-1
j_call: TRBJ1-3
cdr3_aa: CASRKRQGDSGNTIYF

v_call: TRBV29-1
j_call: TRBJ2-2
cdr3_aa: CSVEEGEGVGTGELFF

v_call: TRBV5-1
j_call: TRBJ2-4
cdr3_aa: CASSSGLLAKNIQYF

v_call: TRBV28
j_call: TRBJ2-1
cdr3_aa: CASSWGQGVYNEQFF

v_call: TRBV3-1
j_call: TRBJ2-7
cdr3_aa: CASSQDGLAGGEQYF

v_call: TRBV5-1
j_call: TRBJ1-2
cdr3_aa: CASSSDLPRGYGYTF

v_call: TRBV27
j_call: TRBJ2-7
cdr3_aa: CASSLSWGASYEQYF

v_call: TRBV5-1
j_call: TRBJ2-1
cdr3_aa: CASNLNQGNEQFF

v_call: TRBV10-3
j_call: TRBJ2-1
cdr3_aa: CAINLDGYNEQFF

v_call: TRBV20-1
j_call: TRBJ2-1
cdr3_aa: CSARVPLVMHNEQFF

v_call: TRBV3-1
j_call: TRBJ1-3
cdr3_aa: CASSQATGPGNTIYF

v_call: TRBV6-5
j_call: TRBJ2-7
cdr3_aa: CASSYSRLAGGDTYEQYF

v_call: TRBV20-1
j_call: TRBJ1-5
cdr3_aa: CSANTGAGQPQHF

v_call: TRBV28
j_call: TRBJ2-1
cdr3_aa: CASSLSAGRNEQFF

v_call: TRBV5-1
j_call: TRBJ2-1
cdr3_aa: CASSRRGYEQFF

v_call: TRBV5-1
j_call: TRBJ2-2
cdr3_aa: CASRTGATGELFF

v_call: TRBV11-2
j_call: TRBJ2-1
cdr3_aa: CASSRRGLSGQSNEQFF

v_call: TRBV11-2
j_call: TRBJ2-3
cdr3_aa: CASSLDRGVADTQYF

v_call: TRBV6-5
j_call: TRBJ1-1
cdr3_aa: CASSQKGYTEAFF

v_call: TRBV27
j_call: TRBJ2-2
cdr3_aa: CASTTARNNTGELFF

v_call: TRBV5-1
j_call: TRBJ1-2
cdr3_aa: CASSLEGGFGYTF